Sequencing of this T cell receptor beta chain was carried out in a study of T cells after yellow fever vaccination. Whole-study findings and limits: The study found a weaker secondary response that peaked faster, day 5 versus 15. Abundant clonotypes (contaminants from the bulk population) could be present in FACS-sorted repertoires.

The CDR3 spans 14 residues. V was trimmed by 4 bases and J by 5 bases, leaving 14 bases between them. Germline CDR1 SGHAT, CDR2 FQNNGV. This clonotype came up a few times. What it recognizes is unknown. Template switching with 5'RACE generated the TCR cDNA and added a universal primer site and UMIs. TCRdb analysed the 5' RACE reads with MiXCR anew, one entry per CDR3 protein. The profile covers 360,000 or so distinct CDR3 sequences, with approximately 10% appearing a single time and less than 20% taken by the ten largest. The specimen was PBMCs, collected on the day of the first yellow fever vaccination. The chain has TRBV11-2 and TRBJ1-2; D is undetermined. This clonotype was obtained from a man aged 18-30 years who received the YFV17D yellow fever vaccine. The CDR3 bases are TGTGCCAGCAGCTCCAACCCGGAGGGATATGGCTACACCTTC. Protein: CASSSNPEGYGYTF.